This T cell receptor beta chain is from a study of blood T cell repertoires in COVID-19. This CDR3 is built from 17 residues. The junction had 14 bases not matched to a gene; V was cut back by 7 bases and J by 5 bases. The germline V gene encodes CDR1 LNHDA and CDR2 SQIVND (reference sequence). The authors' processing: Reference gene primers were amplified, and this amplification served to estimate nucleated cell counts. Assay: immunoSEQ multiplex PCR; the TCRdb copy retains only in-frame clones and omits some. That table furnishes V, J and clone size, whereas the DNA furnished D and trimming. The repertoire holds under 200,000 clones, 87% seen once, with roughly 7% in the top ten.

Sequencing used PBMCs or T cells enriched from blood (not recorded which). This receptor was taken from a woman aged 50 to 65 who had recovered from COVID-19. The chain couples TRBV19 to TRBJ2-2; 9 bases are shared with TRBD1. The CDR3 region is CASTNSLGQGLTGELFF. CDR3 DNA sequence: TGTGCCAGTACTAACAGCCTGGGACAGGGTTTGACCGGGGAGCTGTTTTTT.